The 10 T cell receptor beta chains presented below share a single source sample, sequenced in a study of blood T cell repertoires in COVID-19 (dated by TCRdb to 2018 to 2020). The receptor library was made with the immunoSEQ multiplex PCR assay. TCRdb took this table from immuneACCESS and kept in-frame rearrangements with V and J called. Such tables lack part of the clones; where checked against another copy, unresolved V genes explain under half of the gap, and the rest is unexplained. This sample comprises some 300,000 clones, more than 85% of them detected only once. 1% of the sample comes from the top ten. Sequencing was carried out using PBMCs or T cells enriched from blood (not recorded which). The receptors shown here come from a woman aged 25-40 years who had recovered from COVID-19.

The J gene is TRBJ1-5, the V gene TRBV7-8; TRBD1 matches 7 bases. J was trimmed by 5 bases and V by 5 bases; bases with no gene match: 6. This CDR3 has 14 residues. Germline CDR1 is SGHVS and CDR2 is FQNEAQ. The CDR3 DNA is TGTGCCAGCAGCCGAGGGACAGAGTATCAGCCCCAGCATTTT. Protein: CASSRGTEYQPQHF.

This sequence joins TRBV7-9 and TRBJ2-7, with TRBD1 as a possible D gene (6 bases). V shed 1 base and J shed 6 bases, with 10 bases lying between them. This CDR3 contains 13 residues. Per germline, CDR1 SEHNR and CDR2 FQNEAQ (reference sequence). Here the CDR3 DNA reads TGTGCCAGCAGCTTAGGAACAGGGCGCGAGCAGTACTTC. It specifies CASSLGTGREQYF.

This CDR3 is CASSHPSPGTGNEKLFF. CDR3 nucleotides: TGTGCCAGCAGCCATCCGAGCCCCGGGACAGGGAATGAAAAACTGTTTTTT. This chain links TRBV14 with TRBJ1-4; 9 nucleotides agree with TRBD1. Per germline, CDR1 SGHDN and CDR2 FVKESK. Trimming cost V 3 bases and J 5 bases; bases outside gene matches: 10. This CDR3 is built from 17 residues.

V is TRBV2 and J is TRBJ2-7; maybe TRBD1 (5 bases). This CDR3 region has 14 residues. Per germline, CDR1 SNHLY and CDR2 FYNNEI. Trimming stripped 2 bases from V and 3 bases from J, with 11 bases between. Here the CDR3 reads CASSENGRGYEQYF. DNA of the CDR3: TGTGCCAGCAGTGAAAATGGAAGGGGCTACGAGCAGTACTTC. Full variable domain (rest looked up from reference TRBV2 and TRBJ2-7): EPEVTQTPSHQVTQMGQEVILRCVPISNHLYFYWYRQILGQKVEFLVSFYNNEISEKSEIFDDQFSVERPDGSNFTLKIRSTKLEDSAMYFCASSENGRGYEQYFGPGTRLTVT.

The chain couples TRBV24-1 to TRBJ2-3; 9 nucleotides align to TRBD2. Germline-derived CDR1 and CDR2 are KGHDR and SFDVKD. The CDR3 totals 14 residues. Trimming took 7 bases from V and 2 from J; bases not matched to a gene: 3. The CDR3 DNA reads as TGTGCCACCAGAGAGCGGGGGGCCACAGATACGCAGTATTTT. The encoded protein is CATRERGATDTQYF.

The chain has TRBV24-1 and TRBJ2-1, with D possibly being TRBD1 (6 bases). This CDR3 has 17 residues. Germline V gives CDR1 KGHDR, CDR2 SFDVKD. The V and J ends lost 0 bases and 3 bases respectively, with 14 bases between them. CDR3 coding DNA: TGTGCCACCAGTGATTTGGTCCCCAGGGGCTACTACAATGAGCAGTTCTTC. Its protein product is CATSDLVPRGYYNEQFF.

The rearrangement uses TRBV6-6 and TRBJ1-1; D call uncertain. CDR3 length equals 13 residues. The germline V gene encodes CDR1 MNHNY and CDR2 SVGAGI (reference sequence). Trimming removed 6 bases at V and 1 base at J, with 9 bases between. In DNA form, the CDR3 reads TGTGCCAGCAGGGAGATTTCGAACACTGAAGCTTTCTTT. Translating it yields CASREISNTEAFF.

The chain uses TRBV6-5 and TRBJ2-6; D is undetermined. Germline V gene sequence: CDR1 MNHEY, CDR2 SVGAGI. With 0 bases removed from V and 7 bases from J, the gap between germline ends came to 7 bases. The CDR3 covers 14 residues. The CDR3 is CASSYSLVANVLTF. Here the CDR3 DNA reads TGTGCCAGCAGTTACTCGCTAGTAGCCAACGTCCTGACTTTC.

The chain uses TRBV30 and TRBJ1-3; D might be TRBD1 (5 bases). V was cut by 4 bases and J by 6 bases, with 16 bases left in between. The CDR3 spans 14 residues. The germline gives CDR1 GTSNPN, CDR2 SVGIG (reference sequence). CDR3 sequence (DNA): TGTGCCTGGATGGGGCGAGGCTCGTCAAACACCATATATTTT. Amino acid sequence: CAWMGRGSSNTIYF.

V gene TRBV7-7 combines with J gene TRBJ2-5; a possible D gene is TRBD1 (5 bases). V was pared by 3 bases and J by 3 bases, with 14 bases between. Germline V gene lookup returns CDR1 SSHAT and CDR2 FNYEAQ (reference sequence). The CDR3 is 15 residues long. CDR3 DNA: TGTGCCAGCAGCTTTCTTCTAGGGGCTAAAGAGACCCAGTACTTC. It encodes CASSFLLGAKETQYF.